A selection of T cell receptor beta chains follows, all from one sample in a study of shared clonotypes between healthy human individuals. Libraries were prepared by immunoSEQ multiplex PCR; TCRdb keeps only in-frame clonotypes and omits some of them. In the table there are some 1,900,000 clones, less than 95% of which are singletons. The source material was naive CD8+ T cells sorted from blood. These receptors were collected from a young man in good health. Each CDR3 is given with its conserved first and last residue. Each record gives: V gene, CDR3 protein.

>TRBV19
CASKSSLLFTGAHPNVTEAFF
>TRBV5-1
CASSSVGQGMLQETQYF
>TRBV11-2
CASSVQGQRGAQETQYF
>TRBV28
CASSYSLGTGSYEQYF
>TRBV7-9
CASSIRQLPAHNEQFF
>TRBV27
CASSSRGSALHF
>TRBV27
CASSILAANTGELFF
>TRBV29-1
CSVEDPLNAGGRYNEQFF
>TRBV6-1
CASSEGQFYEQYF
>TRBV4-1
CASSQGGASYNEQFF
>TRBV18
CASSPTSGYNSPLHF
>TRBV28
CASSLFQAGGPVPGELFF
>TRBV28
CASSLGAGGPTDTQYF
>TRBV5-5
CASSLVPLLNTEAFF
>TRBV4-1
CASSPPDGNTIYF
>TRBV4-3
CASSQDRAAHEQYF
>TRBV7-9
CASSPEAAWLGTEAFF
>TRBV9
CASSPRDGKETQYF
>TRBV19
CASSSTPPVRQPQHF
>TRBV13
CASSLSSGGLQETQYF
>TRBV4-1
CASSQDAQPRGQYF
>TRBV2
CASSDVMTEAFF
>TRBV4-1
CASSLGEGNTFEAFF
>TRBV4-2
CASSQVSTGLDYEQYF
>TRBV6-1
CASSMRTGSEQYF
>TRBV27
CASSFRGDPYEQYF
>TRBV5-1
CASSIIADREGSEQYF
>TRBV7-9
CASSSTQLYREVDYGYTF
>TRBV6-5
CASSYAGIGQPQHF
>TRBV9
CASSYIAGGINEQFF
>TRBV6-4
CASSDSASGAVEQFF
>TRBV5-1
CASSPGQGIQPQHF